This TCR beta chain was recovered during a study of blood T cell repertoires in COVID-19. Produced via immunoSEQ multiplex PCR; TCRdb's table is partial and in-frame only. The data contain some 270,000 clones, under 90% of them singletons. V lost 4 bases to trimming and J lost 6 bases; unmatched junction nucleotides: 12. The CDR3 loop spans 17 amino acids. From germline, CDR1 is LGHNT and CDR2 FRNRAP. The chain links TRBV12-5 to TRBJ2-1, with 10 bases matching TRBD2. Material: PBMCs or T cells enriched from blood (not recorded which). This TCR was sampled from a woman aged 60-70 years who had recovered from COVID-19. Here the CDR3 reads CASGSYPSGRIGNEQFF. The CDR3 region has the DNA TGTGCTAGTGGTTCCTATCCTAGCGGGAGAATCGGCAATGAGCAGTTCTTC.